This is a list of T cell receptor beta chains from one sample in a study of T cell responses to AZD1222 COVID-19 vaccine. The method was immunoSEQ multiplex PCR; TCRdb's version includes in-frame clones alone and lacks a portion of them. In the table there are approximately 75,000 clones, roughly nine tenths of which are singletons. Sequencing was performed on peripheral blood, taken 28 days after the second AZD1222 dose. These receptor sequences come from an adult who received the AZD1222 COVID-19 vaccine. The CDR3 runs from the conserved cysteine through the conserved F or W. Rows give clone size only sometimes, using once, few, many, or a class for an expanded clone.

NA,TRBV2,TRBJ2-5,CASSEAGRRTQETQYF
few,TRBV9,TRBJ2-7,CASSVEGYEQYF
NA,TRBV3-1/TRBV3-2,TRBJ2-4,CASSPTAKNIQYF
NA,TRBV9,TRBJ2-3,CASSVAGRGAVDTQYF
NA,TRBV6-6,TRBJ1-5,CASSLRDRGSSFEAQPQHF
NA,TRBV24-1,TRBJ2-1,CATSVGTGLEQFF
NA,TRBV28,TRBJ2-7,CASTSSPFGTETREQYF
NA,TRBV19,TRBJ1-5,CASSDQGYSNQPQHF
NA,TRBV5-4,TRBJ1-2,CASSALTGQAGYTF
NA,TRBV4-1,TRBJ1-5,CASSQDLVQPQHF
NA,TRBV6-5,TRBJ1-3,CASTEASSGNTIYF